A single sample gave rise to the 8 T cell receptor beta chains below, sequenced in a study of T cell clonotyping in hematopoietic cell transplantation (dated by TCRdb to 2020 to 2022). Receptors were amplified or captured by the immunoSEQ multiplex PCR assay. Here the immuneACCESS table is served through TCRdb, limited to in-frame sequences with V and J called. Missing clones are a known gap in these copies; in checked studies unresolved V genes cover under half, and the rest lacks a known reason. Across this sample there are about 920 clones, with roughly 61% seen only once. The top ten clones comprise 46% of the sample. In the paper's terms, the time point label means: 30 days after allo-HCT. The sequencing here drew on peripheral blood mononuclear cells, taken 30 days after allogeneic stem cell transplant. These receptors were collected from a male patient aged 60 to 75 who had an allogeneic stem cell transplant, so the T cells may come from the graft donor. Some clones in this sample may be carry-over from other donors' samples.

This clone was observed a few times. The chain couples TRBV18 to TRBJ1-1; weak D call: TRBD1 (5 bases). Per the germline V gene, CDR1 is KGHSH and CDR2 is LQKENI. The CDR3 is 14 residues long. Trimming shortened V by 8 bases and J by 3 bases, and 16 bases separated the two germline ends. Written as DNA, the CDR3 is TGTGCCAGCCGCAGTCCGCGGGGGTACACTGAAGCTTTCTTT. It is translated as CASRSPRGYTEAFF.

V gene TRBV19 combines with J gene TRBJ1-3; 8 positions match TRBD1. The CDR3 runs 13 residues. The J segment lost 8 bases and the V segment lost 6 bases, leaving 6 bases of the junction unmatched. Looked up from germline, CDR1 is LNHDA and CDR2 is SQIVND (reference sequence). CDR3 in DNA: TGTGCCAGTAGCGGGACAGGAGGGGACACCATATATTTT. Encoded protein: CASSGTGGDTIYF.

This chain connects TRBV7-2 to TRBJ2-3; 8 nucleotides match TRBD2. The CDR3 loop spans 14 amino acids. Germline V gene data show CDR1 as SGHTA and CDR2 as FQGNSA. Trimming removed 3 bases from V and 1 base from J; junction bases left unmatched: 0. CDR3 in amino acids: CASSLTSGTDTQYF. The CDR3, as DNA: TGTGCCAGCAGCTTGACTAGCGGCACAGATACGCAGTATTTT.

This clone was observed a single time. The chain carries TRBV5-1 and TRBJ1-4, with D possibly matching TRBD1 (6 bases). V lost 5 bases to trimming and J lost 3 bases, with 11 bases between them. The CDR3 extends over 14 amino acids. Germline V lookup: CDR1 SGHRS, CDR2 YFSETQ. The CDR3 reads CASSRGASNEKLFF. In DNA form, the CDR3 reads TGCGCCAGCAGTCGGGGGGCTTCTAATGAAAAACTGTTTTTT. The whole variable domain, remainder taken from reference TRBV5-1 and TRBJ1-4, is KAGVTQTPRYLIKTRGQQVTLSCSPISGHRSVSWYQQTPGQGLQFLFEYFSETQRNKGNFPGRFSGRQFSNSRSEMNVSTLELGDSALYLCASSRGASNEKLFFGSGTQLSVL.

The V and J genes are TRBV7-6 and TRBJ2-5; D unresolved. The CDR3 is made up of 15 amino acids. Trimming removed 5 bases at V and 4 bases at J, with 17 bases between. CDR1 is SGHVS and CDR2 is FNYEAQ in the germline V gene. This CDR3 is CASSPSRVLAETQYF. Here the CDR3 DNA reads TGTGCCAGCAGCCCCAGCCGGGTCTTAGCAGAGACCCAGTACTTC.

This clone is labeled large. V and J are TRBV7-6 and TRBJ1-6; D is uncertain. Per the germline V gene, CDR1 is SGHVS and CDR2 is FNYEAQ. V gave up 5 bases and J gave up 7 bases, with 6 bases separating them. The CDR3 length is 12 residues. As DNA, the CDR3 is TGTGCCAGCAGCACCATAAATTCACCCCTCCACTTT. Translating gives CASSTINSPLHF. Together with reference TRBV7-6 and TRBJ1-6, the CDR3 gives the full variable domain: GAGVSQSPRYKVTKRGQDVALRCDPISGHVSLYWYRQALGQGPEFLTYFNYEAQQDKSGLPNDRFSAERPEGSISTLTIQRTEQRDSAMYRCASSTINSPLHFGNGTRLTVT.

The V and J genes are TRBV5-4 and TRBJ2-7, with TRBD1 as a possible D gene (5 bases). This CDR3 is 13 amino acids long. The V gene lost 4 bases and the J gene lost 0 bases, with 8 bases spanning the gap. Germline-derived CDR1 and CDR2 are SGHNT and YYREEE (reference sequence). CDR3 DNA sequence: TGTGCCAGCAGCGCAGGGCGCTCCTACGAGCAGTACTTC. This gives the protein CASSAGRSYEQYF.

The V and J genes are TRBV21-1 and TRBJ2-2; no check of the table's D call, TRBD1, against the DNA was made. TRBV21-1 is annotated as a pseudogene. This CDR3 is built from 20 residues. The CDR3 here is CASSKGPNLRQGLAAGELFF. For the CDR3, the DNA is TGTGCCAGCAGCAAAGGGCCGAACTTACGACAGGGTCTAGCTGCCGGGGAGCTGTTTTTT.